There are a few counts of the clone carrying this T cell receptor beta chain. As yet, its antigen is unknown. This record comes from a study of blood T cells in healthy people across ages. A J-beta primer mix and a sample-barcoded 5' primer were used in a second PCR of roughly 7 to 12 cycles. MiXCR, run by TCRdb on the 5' RACE reads, gives a single entry per CDR3 protein. The sample contains about 1.5 million distinct CDR3 sequences, around 40% of which appear only once. The study's findings and limits: The long-lived group displayed more naive CD4+ cells, plus higher diversity, than the aged donors did.

Total RNA was isolated from each sample in quantities of at least 6 micrograms. The sequence came from a woman between 18 and 29 years old in good health. What was sequenced was blood.

CDR3 residues: CASSQDWLGAYEQYF. The DNA of the CDR3 is TGCGCCAGCAGCCAAGATTGGTTGGGGGCCTACGAGCAGTACTTC. V gene TRBV4-3 combines with J gene TRBJ2-7, with D perhaps being TRBD1 or TRBD2 (5 bases each). The CDR3 totals 15 residues. Trimming stripped 0 bases from V and 2 bases from J, with 11 bases between. Germline-derived CDR1 and CDR2 are LGHNA and YSLEER.